This TCR beta chain comes out of a study of blood T cell repertoires in COVID-19. The wider study: COVID-19 samples collected from the United States, Italy and Spain covered acute and convalescent phases. PBMCs, B-cell-depleted T cells, or T cells were the source of the cDNA or gDNA that made up the material.

Germline CDR1 MDHEN, CDR2 SYDVKM. Between the trimmed V and J ends, which lost 5 bases and 0 bases, there was a span of 11 bases. The CDR3 is made up of 15 amino acids. Authors' data handling: From reference gene primer amplification, estimates of nucleated cell counts were derived. Produced via immunoSEQ multiplex PCR; TCRdb's table is partial and in-frame only. The V and J calls and the clone size are those of that table, but D and trimming were determined from the DNA. Among some 260,000 clones listed, roughly 82% were seen once. This clone has ten or more counts. Within the sample, other DNA sequences also encode this same CDR3.

Source material: peripheral blood. The chain links TRBV28 to TRBJ1-5, with no clear D. This receptor was obtained from a woman of 80 years or more with active or convalescent COVID-19. DNA for the CDR3: TGTGCCAGCAGTCCTGGAGGAGATAGCAATCAGCCCCAGCATTTT. It is translated as CASSPGGDSNQPQHF.